This entry features one T cell receptor (beta chain) sequence. Its antigen remains unidentified. This specimen includes other DNA sequences encoding the same CDR3. Donors comprised only Caucasian adults living in Nashville, Tennessee. Original processing methods: Junction-only sequences without quality scores came from ImmunoSEQ, so filtering differed. The repertoire was sequenced with immunoSEQ multiplex PCR; TCRdb's copy has only in-frame clones and lacks some. That table supplies the V and J calls and clone size; D and trimming were determined from the DNA. Of about 2 million clones listed, 95% were seen once; the top ten hold 0.1% to 0.15%. This sample stems from a study of shared clonotypes between healthy human individuals. Across the study: Plates per donor: three CD4 naive, three CD4 memory, two CD8 naive, one CD8 memory. Overall study results and limits: Relative to clonotypes present in all four donors, those not shared had lower generation probabilities.

This CDR3 spans 13 amino acids. Germline CDR1 KGHSH, CDR2 LQKENI. Trimming stripped 0 bases from V and 6 bases from J, with 9 bases between. Sequenced input: naive CD4+ T cells sorted from blood. Noted subset: CD45RA+ positively selected. This rearrangement joins TRBV18 to TRBJ2-7; D is uncertain. This clonotype was obtained from a man between 18 and 29 years old in good health. In DNA form, the CDR3 reads TGTGCCAGCTCACCACCGGGGAATGGCGAGCAGTACTTC. Protein product: CASSPPGNGEQYF. Drawing the rest from reference TRBV18 and TRBJ2-7, the complete variable domain is NAGVMQNPRHLVRRRGQEARLRCSPMKGHSHVYWYRQLPEEGLKFMVYLQKENIIDESGMPKERFSAEFPKEGPSILRIQQVVRGDSAAYFCASSPPGNGEQYFGPGTRLTVT.